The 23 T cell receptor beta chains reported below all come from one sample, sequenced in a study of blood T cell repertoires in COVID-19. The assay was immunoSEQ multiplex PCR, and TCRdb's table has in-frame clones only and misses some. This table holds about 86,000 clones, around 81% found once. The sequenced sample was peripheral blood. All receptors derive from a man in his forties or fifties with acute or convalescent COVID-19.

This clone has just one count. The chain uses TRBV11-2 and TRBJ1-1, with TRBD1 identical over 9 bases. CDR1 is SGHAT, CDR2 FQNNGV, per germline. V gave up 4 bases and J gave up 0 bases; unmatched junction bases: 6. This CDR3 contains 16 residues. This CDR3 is CASSSGGQGVNTEAFF. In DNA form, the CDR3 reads TGTGCCAGCAGCTCCGGGGGACAGGGAGTGAACACTGAAGCTTTCTTT.

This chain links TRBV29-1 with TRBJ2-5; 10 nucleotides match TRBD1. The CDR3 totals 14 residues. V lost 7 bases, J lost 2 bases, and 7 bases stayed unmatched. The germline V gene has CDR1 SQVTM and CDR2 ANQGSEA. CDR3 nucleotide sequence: TGCAGCGGAAAGGACAGGGGGTTGCAAGAGACCCAGTACTTC. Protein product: CSGKDRGLQETQYF.

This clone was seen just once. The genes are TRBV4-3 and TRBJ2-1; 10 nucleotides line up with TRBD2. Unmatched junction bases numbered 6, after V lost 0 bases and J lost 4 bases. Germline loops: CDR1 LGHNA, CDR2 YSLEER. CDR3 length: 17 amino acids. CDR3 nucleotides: TGCGCCAGCAGCCAAGAGTTAGCGGGGGGCCTATACAATGAGCAGTTCTTC. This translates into CASSQELAGGLYNEQFF.

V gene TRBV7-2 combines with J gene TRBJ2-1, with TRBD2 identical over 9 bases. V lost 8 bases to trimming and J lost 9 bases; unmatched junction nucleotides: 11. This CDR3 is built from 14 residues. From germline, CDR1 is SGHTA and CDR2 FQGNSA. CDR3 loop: CASRGPSGNGEQFF. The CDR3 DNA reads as TGTGCCAGCCGGGGACCTAGCGGGAACGGTGAGCAGTTCTTC.

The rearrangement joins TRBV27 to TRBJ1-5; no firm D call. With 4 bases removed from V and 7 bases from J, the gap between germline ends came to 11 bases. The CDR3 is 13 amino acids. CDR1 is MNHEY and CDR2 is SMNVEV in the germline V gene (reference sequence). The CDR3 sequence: CASSYQPGQPQHF. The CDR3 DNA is TGTGCCAGCAGTTACCAACCGGGACAGCCCCAGCATTTT.

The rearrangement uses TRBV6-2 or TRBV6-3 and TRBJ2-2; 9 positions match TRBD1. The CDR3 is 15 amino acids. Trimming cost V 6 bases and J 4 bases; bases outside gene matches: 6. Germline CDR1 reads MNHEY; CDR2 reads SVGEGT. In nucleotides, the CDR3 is TGTGCCAGCAGCCCACAGGGGGCAGGCACCGGGGAGCTGTTTTTT. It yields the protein CASSPQGAGTGELFF.

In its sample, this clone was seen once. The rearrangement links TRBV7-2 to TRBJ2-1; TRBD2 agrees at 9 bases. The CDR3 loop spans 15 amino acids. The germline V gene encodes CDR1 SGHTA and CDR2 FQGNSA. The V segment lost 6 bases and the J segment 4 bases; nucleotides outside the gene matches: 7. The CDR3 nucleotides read TGTGCCAGCAGGCGCGGGGGGGCCTCTTACAATGAGCAGTTCTTC. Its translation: CASRRGGASYNEQFF.

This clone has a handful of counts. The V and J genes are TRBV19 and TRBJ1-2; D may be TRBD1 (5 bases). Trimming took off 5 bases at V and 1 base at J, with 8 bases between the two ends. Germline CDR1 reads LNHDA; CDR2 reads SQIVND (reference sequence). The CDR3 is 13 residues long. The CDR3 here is CASSPDNNYGYTF. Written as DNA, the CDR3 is TGTGCCAGTAGTCCGGACAATAACTATGGCTACACCTTC. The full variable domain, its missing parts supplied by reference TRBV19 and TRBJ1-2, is DGGITQSPKYLFRKEGQNVTLSCEQNLNHDAMYWYRQDPGQGLRLIYYSQIVNDFQKGDIAEGYSVSREKKESFPLTVTSAQKNPTAFYLCASSPDNNYGYTFGSGTRLTVV.

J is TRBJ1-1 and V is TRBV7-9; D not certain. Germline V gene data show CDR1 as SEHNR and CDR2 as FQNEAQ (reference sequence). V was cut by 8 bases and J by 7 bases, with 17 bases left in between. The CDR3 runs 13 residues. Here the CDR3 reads CASREGAGNEAFF. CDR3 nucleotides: TGTGCCAGCCGGGAGGGTGCGGGAAATGAAGCTTTCTTT.

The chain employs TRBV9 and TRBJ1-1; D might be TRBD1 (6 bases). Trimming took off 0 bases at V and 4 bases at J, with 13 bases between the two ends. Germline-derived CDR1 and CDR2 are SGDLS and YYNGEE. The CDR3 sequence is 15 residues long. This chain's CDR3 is CASSVAPQGSTEAFF. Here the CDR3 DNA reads TGTGCCAGCAGCGTAGCTCCCCAGGGGAGCACTGAAGCTTTCTTT. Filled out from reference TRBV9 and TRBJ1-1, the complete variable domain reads DSGVTQTPKHLITATGQRVTLRCSPRSGDLSVYWYQQSLDQGLQFLIQYYNGEERAKGNILERFSAQQFPDLHSELNLSSLELGDSALYFCASSVAPQGSTEAFFGQGTRLTVV.

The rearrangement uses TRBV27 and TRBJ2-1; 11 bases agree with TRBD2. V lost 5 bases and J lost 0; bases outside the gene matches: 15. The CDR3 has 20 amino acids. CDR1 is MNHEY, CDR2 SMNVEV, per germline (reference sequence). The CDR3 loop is CASSAGHPTSGISSYNEQFF. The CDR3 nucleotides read TGTGCCAGCAGTGCAGGACACCCGACTAGCGGGATCAGCTCCTACAATGAGCAGTTCTTC.

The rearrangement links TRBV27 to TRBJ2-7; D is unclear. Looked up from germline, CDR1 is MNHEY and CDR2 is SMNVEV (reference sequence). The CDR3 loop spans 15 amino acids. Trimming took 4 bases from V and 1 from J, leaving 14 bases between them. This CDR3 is CASSSRLGHSYEQYF. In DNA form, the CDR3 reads TGTGCCAGCAGTTCCCGGCTAGGTCATTCCTACGAGCAGTACTTC.

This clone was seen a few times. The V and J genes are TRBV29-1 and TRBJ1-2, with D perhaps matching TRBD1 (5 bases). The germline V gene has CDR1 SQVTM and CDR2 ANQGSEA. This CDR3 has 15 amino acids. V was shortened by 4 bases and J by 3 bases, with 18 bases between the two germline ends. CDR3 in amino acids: CSVGDSAWGDYGYTF. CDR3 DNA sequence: TGCAGCGTTGGCGACTCGGCATGGGGGGACTATGGCTACACCTTC.

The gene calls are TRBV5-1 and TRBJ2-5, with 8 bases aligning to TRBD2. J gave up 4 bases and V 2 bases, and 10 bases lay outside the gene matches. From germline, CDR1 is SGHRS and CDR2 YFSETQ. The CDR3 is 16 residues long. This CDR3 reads CASSLVPAGASETQYF. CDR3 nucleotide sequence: TGCGCCAGCAGCTTAGTCCCAGCGGGGGCCTCAGAGACCCAGTACTTC.

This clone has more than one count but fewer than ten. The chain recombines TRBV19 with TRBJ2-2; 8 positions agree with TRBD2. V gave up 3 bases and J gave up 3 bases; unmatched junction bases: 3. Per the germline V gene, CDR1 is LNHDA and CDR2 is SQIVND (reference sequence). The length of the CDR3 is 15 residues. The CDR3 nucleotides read TGTGCCAGTAGTATTGGAGCGGGAGACACCGGGGAGCTGTTTTTT. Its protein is CASSIGAGDTGELFF. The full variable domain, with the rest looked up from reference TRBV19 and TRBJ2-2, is DGGITQSPKYLFRKEGQNVTLSCEQNLNHDAMYWYRQDPGQGLRLIYYSQIVNDFQKGDIAEGYSVSREKKESFPLTVTSAQKNPTAFYLCASSIGAGDTGELFFGEGSRLTVL.

CDR3 in amino acids: CAWSVMGLAGEKLFF. The CDR3 DNA reads TGTGCCTGGAGTGTAATGGGACTCGCGGGTGAAAAACTGTTTTTT. The chain employs TRBV30 and TRBJ1-4; possible D gene TRBD1, 5 bases. Trimming removed 0 bases at V and 7 bases at J, with 15 bases between. Per germline, CDR1 GTSNPN and CDR2 SVGIG (reference sequence). The CDR3 runs 15 residues.

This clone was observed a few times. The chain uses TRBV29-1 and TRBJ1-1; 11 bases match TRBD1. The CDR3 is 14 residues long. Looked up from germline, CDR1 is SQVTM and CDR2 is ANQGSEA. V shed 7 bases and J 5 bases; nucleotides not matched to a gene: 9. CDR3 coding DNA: TGCAGCGCCAGAACGGGACAGGGGGAGACTGAAGCTTTCTTT. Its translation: CSARTGQGETEAFF. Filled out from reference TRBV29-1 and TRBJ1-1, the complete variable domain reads SAVISQKPSRDICQRGTSLTIQCQVDSQVTMMFWYRQQPGQSLTLIATANQGSEATYESGFVIDKFPISRPNLTFSTLTVSNMSPEDSSIYLCSARTGQGETEAFFGQGTRLTVV.

In DNA, the CDR3 is TGTGCCAGCAGTGACTCGTTTGGGGTAAGGGGCGGAAACACCATATATTTT. This sequence encodes CASSDSFGVRGGNTIYF. This chain links TRBV6-4 with TRBJ1-3; tentative D call: TRBD1 (5 bases). The V and J ends lost 0 bases and 4 bases respectively, with 16 bases between them. Looked up from germline, CDR1 is MRHNA and CDR2 is SNTAGT. The CDR3 is 17 amino acids.

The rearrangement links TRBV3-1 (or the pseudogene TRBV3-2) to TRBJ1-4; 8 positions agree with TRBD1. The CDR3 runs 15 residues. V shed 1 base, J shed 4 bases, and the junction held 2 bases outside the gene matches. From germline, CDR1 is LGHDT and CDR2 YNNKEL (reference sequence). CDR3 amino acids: CASSQGQGINEKLFF. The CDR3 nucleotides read TGTGCCAGCAGCCAAGGACAGGGGATTAATGAAAAACTGTTTTTT.

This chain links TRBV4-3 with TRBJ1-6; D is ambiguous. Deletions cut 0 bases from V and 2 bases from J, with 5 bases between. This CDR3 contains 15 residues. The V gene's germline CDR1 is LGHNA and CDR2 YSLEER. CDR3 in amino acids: CASSQDPAYNSPLHF. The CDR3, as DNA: TGCGCCAGCAGCCAAGATCCAGCCTATAATTCACCCCTCCACTTT.

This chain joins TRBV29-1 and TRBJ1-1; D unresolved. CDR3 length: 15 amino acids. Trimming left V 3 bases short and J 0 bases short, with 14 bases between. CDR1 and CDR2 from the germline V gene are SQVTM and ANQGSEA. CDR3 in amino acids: CSVDEGLGMNTEAFF. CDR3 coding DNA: TGCAGCGTTGACGAGGGCCTAGGGATGAACACTGAAGCTTTCTTT. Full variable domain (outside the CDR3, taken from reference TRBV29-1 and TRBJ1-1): SAVISQKPSRDICQRGTSLTIQCQVDSQVTMMFWYRQQPGQSLTLIATANQGSEATYESGFVIDKFPISRPNLTFSTLTVSNMSPEDSSIYLCSVDEGLGMNTEAFFGQGTRLTVV.

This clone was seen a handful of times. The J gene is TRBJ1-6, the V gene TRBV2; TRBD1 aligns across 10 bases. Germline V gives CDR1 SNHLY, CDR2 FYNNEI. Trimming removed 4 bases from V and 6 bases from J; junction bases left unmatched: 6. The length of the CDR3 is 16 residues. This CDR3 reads CASSARQGASNSPLHF. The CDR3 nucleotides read TGTGCCAGCAGTGCTCGACAGGGGGCGAGTAATTCACCCCTCCACTTT.

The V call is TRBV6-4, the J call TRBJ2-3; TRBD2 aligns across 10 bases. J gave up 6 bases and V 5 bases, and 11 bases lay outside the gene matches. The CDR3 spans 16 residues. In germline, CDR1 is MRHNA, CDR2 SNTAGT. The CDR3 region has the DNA TGTGCCAGCAGTACCTATGCAGCGGGAGGGCCCGATACGCAGTATTTT. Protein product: CASSTYAAGGPDTQYF.